Presented here are 31 T cell receptor beta chains from one specimen sequenced in a study of blood T cell repertoires in COVID-19. TCRdb keeps only in-frame clones here, not all; method: immunoSEQ multiplex PCR. The sample lists more than 250,000 clones, 86% occurring once. The material sequenced was peripheral blood. These receptors were collected from a man in his late teens or twenties with active or convalescent COVID-19.

The J gene is TRBJ2-5, the V gene TRBV6-6, with 7 nucleotides matching TRBD1. V was clipped by 5 bases and J by 5 bases; unmatched bases: 14. Germline CDR1 MNHNY, CDR2 SVGAGI (reference sequence). The CDR3 has 16 residues. Here the CDR3 DNA reads TGTGCCAGCAGTGCCCCAGGACAGGCATCTATGGAGACCCAGTACTTC. Encoded protein: CASSAPGQASMETQYF.

CDR3 loop: CASSFQGTSLYEQYF. Written as DNA, the CDR3 is TGTGCCAGCAGCTTTCAAGGGACTAGCCTCTACGAGCAGTACTTC. This chain joins TRBV7-2 and TRBJ2-7; TRBD2 aligns across 9 bases. The CDR3 sequence is 15 residues long. After removal of 3 bases from V and 3 bases from J, the junction contained 6 bases not matched to a gene. Germline CDR1 and CDR2: SGHTA and FQGNSA.

This sequence joins TRBV3-1 (or the pseudogene TRBV3-2) and TRBJ1-3; TRBD1 aligns across 7 bases. The CDR3 is 16 amino acids. V gave up 4 bases and J gave up 0 bases; unmatched junction bases: 6. Germline values: CDR1 LGHDT, CDR2 YNNKEL (reference sequence). The CDR3 DNA reads as TGTGCCAGCAGCCCGTTCTACAGGGGCTCTGGAAACACCATATATTTT. Translation gives CASSPFYRGSGNTIYF.

V usage is TRBV24-1 and J usage is TRBJ1-6; D gene ambiguous. The germline gives CDR1 KGHDR, CDR2 SFDVKD. Trimming removed 4 bases from V and 9 bases from J, with 6 bases in between. CDR3 length: 12 residues. The CDR3 region has the DNA TGTGCCACCAGTGACGGACTTTCACCCCTCCACTTT. This translates into CATSDGLSPLHF.

This clone is a singleton in its sample. This chain connects TRBV5-6 to TRBJ2-3; 8 bases line up with TRBD1. The V segment lost 2 bases and the J segment 1 base; nucleotides outside the gene matches: 9. CDR3 length: 17 amino acids. The germline V gene has CDR1 SGHDT and CDR2 YYEEEE. The DNA for the CDR3 is TGTGCCAGCAGCTTCGACAGGGGAGGTTTTGGCACAGATACGCAGTATTTT. Translation gives CASSFDRGGFGTDTQYF.

This chain connects TRBV12-3 or TRBV12-4 to TRBJ2-7; no definite D call. There are 11 residues in the CDR3. Between the trimmed V and J ends, which lost 6 bases and 6 bases, there was a span of 9 bases. The CDR3: CASSPRSEQYF. CDR3 bases: TGTGCCAGCAGCCCTAGGAGCGAGCAGTACTTC.

V is TRBV19 and J is TRBJ2-1, with 10 bases aligning to TRBD1. Germline CDR1 reads LNHDA; CDR2 reads SQIVND (reference sequence). The length of the CDR3 is 17 residues. Trimming removed 6 bases from V and 7 bases from J; junction bases left unmatched: 15. CDR3 in amino acids: CASSNSPRDRGGNEQFF. The CDR3 DNA follows: TGTGCCAGTAGCAACTCCCCCCGGGACAGGGGTGGGAATGAGCAGTTCTTC.

The chain recombines TRBV11-2 with TRBJ2-1; tentative D call: TRBD1 (7 bases). From germline, CDR1 is SGHAT and CDR2 FQNNGV. CDR3 size: 16 residues. V gave up 4 bases and J gave up 7 bases, with 20 bases separating them. CDR3 loop: CASSWEDRPSVNEQFF. The CDR3 region has the DNA TGTGCCAGCAGCTGGGAGGACAGGCCGTCGGTAAATGAGCAGTTCTTC.

The gene calls are TRBV18 and TRBJ2-7, with a possible D match to TRBD2 (6 bases). The germline V gene encodes CDR1 KGHSH and CDR2 LQKENI. There are 14 residues in the CDR3. Deletions cut 2 bases from V and 4 bases from J, with 12 bases between. The CDR3 region is CASSPAGKLYEQYF. The CDR3, as DNA: TGTGCCAGCTCACCAGCGGGGAAACTGTACGAGCAGTACTTC.

The chain employs TRBV28 and TRBJ2-7; D unresolved. Between the trimmed V and J ends, which lost 4 bases and 3 bases, there was a span of 4 bases. Germline CDR1 is MDHEN and CDR2 is SYDVKM. The CDR3 runs to 11 residues. This CDR3 is CASSSHYEQYF. In DNA form, the CDR3 reads TGTGCCAGCAGTTCCCACTACGAGCAGTACTTC.

The chain uses TRBV28 and TRBJ2-4; D is ambiguous. The CDR3 is 12 amino acids. Per the germline V gene, CDR1 is MDHEN and CDR2 is SYDVKM. The V end was cut by 6 bases, the J end by 15 bases, with 18 bases between. The CDR3 region is CASSQLDSSLYF. CDR3 DNA: TGTGCCAGCAGCCAACTCGACTCCTCTTTGTACTTC.

V and J are TRBV5-4 and TRBJ2-1; D is undetermined. Looked up from germline, CDR1 is SGHNT and CDR2 is YYREEE (reference sequence). CDR3 size: 13 residues. The V end was cut by 0 bases, the J end by 7 bases, with 8 bases between. Here the CDR3 reads CASSLAGGNEQFF. CDR3 nucleotide sequence: TGTGCCAGCAGCTTGGCAGGTGGGAATGAGCAGTTCTTC.

The chain has TRBV4-3 and TRBJ1-1, with D maybe TRBD1 (5 bases). CDR1 and CDR2 (germline): LGHNA, YSLEER. The CDR3 totals 14 residues. Trimming took off 1 base at V and 8 bases at J, with 14 bases between the two ends. CDR3 coding DNA: TGCGCCAGCAGCCAAGCTCAGGGAAACGACGAAGCTTTCTTT. Translated, it gives CASSQAQGNDEAFF.

This clone has only a few counts. In DNA form, the CDR3 reads TGTGCCAGCAGCTCCGGACAGGTCGCTATTTATGGCTACACCTTC. This encodes CASSSGQVAIYGYTF. This rearrangement joins TRBV5-6 to TRBJ1-2; 7 bases agree with TRBD1. V was clipped by 3 bases and J by 5 bases; unmatched bases: 10. CDR3 length: 15 amino acids. Germline V gene sequence: CDR1 SGHDT, CDR2 YYEEEE.

This clone is a singleton in its sample. V usage is TRBV19 and J usage is TRBJ2-2, with 7 bases identical to TRBD2. The CDR3 extends over 15 amino acids. With V trimmed by 7 bases and J by 3 bases, 8 bases remained unmatched. The germline gives CDR1 LNHDA, CDR2 SQIVND (reference sequence). CDR3 region: CASTRGRVDTGELFF. The CDR3, as DNA: TGTGCCAGTACCCGGGGGAGGGTAGACACCGGGGAGCTGTTTTTT.

The chain carries TRBV21-1 and TRBJ2-1; the listed D gene, TRBD1, was not tested against the DNA. TRBV21-1 corresponds to a pseudogene. The CDR3 length is 18 residues. The CDR3 nucleotides are TGTGCCAGCAGCAAAGTCATAAACAGGCCCCTAGGCTACAATGAGCAGTTCTTC. This encodes CASSKVINRPLGYNEQFF.

V is TRBV12-3 or TRBV12-4 and J is TRBJ2-5; D might be TRBD1 (5 bases). V was pared by 3 bases and J by 3 bases, with 5 bases between. This CDR3 has 12 amino acids. The CDR3 DNA reads TGTGCCAGCAGTTTGACAGAAGAGACCCAGTACTTC. Protein product: CASSLTEETQYF.

The rearrangement joins TRBV3-1 (or the pseudogene TRBV3-2) to TRBJ2-1; D may be TRBD2 (6 bases). Germline V gene data show CDR1 as LGHDT and CDR2 as YNNKEL (reference sequence). The CDR3 totals 15 residues. V was clipped by 1 base and J by 7 bases, with 14 bases between them. The CDR3: CASSQGTKPGNEQFF. DNA of the CDR3: TGTGCCAGCAGCCAAGGGACTAAGCCGGGGAATGAGCAGTTCTTC.

This chain uses TRBV12-3 or TRBV12-4 with TRBJ1-5; tentative D call: TRBD1 (5 bases). There are 13 residues in the CDR3. V lost 9 bases, J lost 4 bases, and 13 bases lay in between. The CDR3 DNA follows: TGTGCCAGTAACAGACAGCCTAATCAGCCCCAGCATTTT. Translation gives CASNRQPNQPQHF.

The chain is built from TRBV4-1 and TRBJ2-1; D is perhaps TRBD2 (6 bases). Germline V gene data show CDR1 as MGHRA and CDR2 as YSYEKL. V was clipped by 1 base and J by 2 bases, with 15 bases between them. The CDR3 runs 17 residues. CDR3 loop: CASSQGRSGRTYNEQFF. The CDR3 DNA is TGCGCCAGCAGCCAAGGACGTAGCGGTCGCACCTACAATGAGCAGTTCTTC.

The genes are TRBV2 and TRBJ2-3, with D possibly matching TRBD2 (6 bases). Germline CDR1 SNHLY, CDR2 FYNNEI. V was shortened by 2 bases and J by 3 bases, with 15 bases between the two germline ends. The CDR3 sequence is 16 residues long. The chain's CDR3 is CASSELRGGGTDTQYF. CDR3 sequence (DNA): TGTGCCAGCAGTGAACTTAGGGGAGGAGGAACAGATACGCAGTATTTT.

A remark on this clone: This sample includes further DNA sequences coding for the same CDR3. The chain links TRBV19 to TRBJ1-6; TRBD1 agrees at 9 bases. The germline V gene has CDR1 LNHDA and CDR2 SQIVND (reference sequence). With 3 bases clipped from V and 7 bases from J, the junction kept 1 base outside the gene matches. The CDR3 has 14 amino acids. The DNA for the CDR3 is TGTGCCAGTAGTATCGGACAGGGGAATTCACCCCTCCACTTT. Residues: CASSIGQGNSPLHF.

CDR3 bases: TGTGCCAGCAGTTCTAGGGAGGGGTACTCCTACGAGCAGTACTTC. Translating gives CASSSREGYSYEQYF. The V gene is TRBV6-6, the J gene TRBJ2-7, with TRBD2 identical over 7 bases. The ends lost 4 bases at V and 0 bases at J; junction bases unmatched: 6. Germline V gene data show CDR1 as MNHNY and CDR2 as SVGAGI (reference sequence). The CDR3 has 15 residues.

The gene calls are TRBV7-9 and TRBJ1-1; TRBD1 agrees at 7 bases. CDR1 and CDR2 from the germline V gene are SEHNR and FQNEAQ (reference sequence). The V gene end was trimmed by 11 bases and the J gene end by 1 base; junction bases not matched to a gene: 7. The CDR3 has 13 amino acids. CDR3 sequence reads: CAGQTGRNTEAFF. The CDR3 bases are TGTGCCGGACAGACAGGGCGGAACACTGAAGCTTTCTTT. Full variable domain (rest looked up from reference TRBV7-9 and TRBJ1-1): DTGVSQNPRHKITKRGQNVTFRCDPISEHNRLYWYRQTLGQGPEFLTYFQNEAQLEKSRLLSDRFSAERPKGSFSTLEIQRTEQGDSAMYLCAGQTGRNTEAFFGQGTRLTVV.

This clone was observed a single time. V usage is TRBV3-1 (or the pseudogene TRBV3-2) and J usage is TRBJ2-5, with D maybe TRBD1 (5 bases). The CDR3 extends over 13 amino acids. CDR1 LGHDT and CDR2 YNNKEL come from the germline V gene (reference sequence). V was clipped by 3 bases and J by 5 bases, with 10 bases between them. This CDR3 reads CASSQQGGETQYF. In DNA, the CDR3 is TGTGCCAGCAGCCAGCAGGGTGGTGAGACCCAGTACTTC.

This chain connects TRBV4-2 to TRBJ1-3; no clear D gene. The CDR3 loop spans 19 amino acids. Germline CDR1 reads LGHNA; CDR2 reads YNFKEQ. V was shortened by 0 bases and J by 4 bases, with 22 bases between the two germline ends. The CDR3 protein is CASSQDGAYLGVLGNTIYF. The CDR3, as DNA: TGTGCCAGCAGCCAAGACGGTGCTTACTTGGGAGTCCTCGGAAACACCATATATTTT.

The chain combines TRBV27 with TRBJ2-3; D possibly corresponds to TRBD1 (6 bases). V dropped 3 bases and J dropped 4 bases, with 11 bases sitting between them. CDR3 size: 14 residues. Per germline, CDR1 MNHEY and CDR2 SMNVEV (reference sequence). The CDR3 region has the DNA TGTGCCAGCAGTTTGCAGGGGTGGGCAGATACGCAGTATTTT. The encoded protein is CASSLQGWADTQYF.

This clone was detected only once. The chain is built from TRBV18 and TRBJ2-7; D is undetermined. V shed 3 bases and J shed 2 bases, with 5 bases lying between them. The CDR3 sequence is 12 residues long. Germline V gives CDR1 KGHSH, CDR2 LQKENI. The CDR3 reads CASSPQTYEQYF. The CDR3 DNA reads as TGTGCCAGCTCACCGCAGACCTACGAGCAGTACTTC.

This rearrangement joins TRBV19 to TRBJ1-2; possible D gene TRBD1, 5 bases. CDR3 size: 13 residues. Germline CDR1 reads LNHDA; CDR2 reads SQIVND (reference sequence). The V end lost 4 bases, the J end lost 6 bases, and 12 bases lay between the germline ends. CDR3 bases: TGTGCCAGTAGTAGCGACAGCCTCAATGGCTACACCTTC. Its protein is CASSSDSLNGYTF.

This rearrangement joins TRBV5-4 to TRBJ1-2; TRBD1 matches 7 bases. The germline V gene encodes CDR1 SGHNT and CDR2 YYREEE (reference sequence). The CDR3 is made up of 12 amino acids. The junction had 4 bases not matched to a gene; V was cut back by 3 bases and J by 8 bases. CDR3 nucleotides: TGTGCCAGCAGCTCTACACAGGGGGGCTACACCTTC. Translation: CASSSTQGGYTF.

V gene TRBV11-1 combines with J gene TRBJ2-3, with D hard to call. Looked up from germline, CDR1 is SGHAT and CDR2 is FQDESV (reference sequence). Trimming stripped 2 bases from V and 0 bases from J, with 12 bases between. The CDR3 loop spans 16 amino acids. The CDR3: CASSLYGWASTDTQYF. DNA of the CDR3: TGTGCCAGCAGCTTATACGGTTGGGCTAGCACAGATACGCAGTATTTT.